A selection of T cell receptor beta chains follows, all from one sample in a study of T cell repertoires in cytomegalovirus infection. Their antigen targets remain unknown. TCRdb redid the calling of the reads with MiXCR, one entry per CDR3 protein. The sample consists of roughly 730,000 distinct CDR3 sequences, approximately 33% of them appearing once. The sequencing here drew on cultured PBMCs, taken from culture after CMV antigen stimulation. The receptor source for this set is a human donor in good health (CMV status not recorded). Some clones in this sample may be carry-over from other donors' samples. Each CDR3 is given with its conserved first and last residue. The order of the fields is CDR3 length, clone size, J gene, V gene, D gene, CDR3 protein, CDR3 DNA. The D gene is left open where the match is weak. Some rows have no size entry. The others give once, few or many, or a class for an expanded clone.

len: 13; abundance: -; j_gene: TRBJ2-1; v_gene: TRBV20-1; d_gene: TRBD2; CDR3aa: CSARATSGSKSFF; CDR3nt: TGCAGTGCTAGAGCGACTAGCGGGAGTAAGTCGTTCTTC
len: 14; abundance: few; j_gene: TRBJ2-2; v_gene: TRBV4-1; d_gene: -; CDR3aa: CASSQDLTTGELFF; CDR3nt: TGCGCCAGCAGCCAAGATCTTACCACCGGGGAGCTGTTTTTT
len: 18; abundance: -; j_gene: TRBJ2-5; v_gene: TRBV24-1; d_gene: -; CDR3aa: CATSDFLGREDVKETQYF; CDR3nt: TGTGCCACCAGTGATTTCCTAGGGCGGGAAGACGTTAAAGAGACCCAGTACTTC
len: 15; abundance: few; j_gene: TRBJ2-7; v_gene: TRBV7-9; d_gene: -; CDR3aa: CASSSPEGPSLEQYF; CDR3nt: TGTGCCAGCAGCTCACCCGAGGGACCCTCCCTCGAGCAGTACTTC
len: 13; abundance: -; j_gene: TRBJ1-5; v_gene: TRBV7-2; d_gene: -; CDR3aa: CASSSDMAAAQHF; CDR3nt: TGTGCCAGCAGCTCCGACATGGCCGCGGCCCAGCATTTT
len: 15; abundance: -; j_gene: TRBJ2-2; v_gene: TRBV7-2; d_gene: TRBD2; CDR3aa: CASTSHAGGTGELFF; CDR3nt: TGTGCCAGCACCTCACACGCGGGGGGCACCGGGGAGCTGTTTTTT
len: 12; abundance: few; j_gene: TRBJ1-2; v_gene: TRBV12-3/TRBV12-4; d_gene: -; CDR3aa: CASSDPLRGYTF; CDR3nt: TGTGCCAGCAGTGACCCACTACGCGGCTACACCTTC
len: 15; abundance: -; j_gene: TRBJ1-5; v_gene: TRBV19; d_gene: -; CDR3aa: CASSTPGRGDQPQHF; CDR3nt: TGTGCCAGTAGTACCCCTGGACGAGGGGATCAGCCCCAGCATTTT
len: 12; abundance: -; j_gene: TRBJ2-3; v_gene: TRBV6-6; d_gene: -; CDR3aa: CASSYSEDTQYF; CDR3nt: TGTGCCAGCAGTTACTCGGAAGATACGCAGTATTTT
len: 13; abundance: -; j_gene: TRBJ2-5; v_gene: TRBV10-3; d_gene: -; CDR3aa: CAIRSKPQETQYF; CDR3nt: TGTGCCATCAGGAGTAAACCTCAAGAGACCCAGTACTTC
len: 16; abundance: -; j_gene: TRBJ1-2; v_gene: TRBV7-2; d_gene: TRBD1; CDR3aa: CASSIPGTANNYGYTF; CDR3nt: TGTGCCAGCAGCATTCCCGGGACAGCTAATAACTATGGCTACACCTTC
len: 16; abundance: few; j_gene: TRBJ1-4; v_gene: TRBV7-8; d_gene: TRBD1; CDR3aa: CASSLVGQGPFEKLFF; CDR3nt: TGTGCCAGCAGCTTAGTCGGACAGGGGCCTTTTGAAAAACTGTTTTTT
len: 14; abundance: -; j_gene: TRBJ2-7; v_gene: TRBV27; d_gene: -; CDR3aa: CASSLWPGSYEQYF; CDR3nt: TGTGCCAGCAGTCTCTGGCCGGGTTCCTACGAGCAGTACTTC
len: 17; abundance: few; j_gene: TRBJ1-5; v_gene: TRBV10-3; d_gene: -; CDR3aa: CAISESGGSQGNQPQHF; CDR3nt: TGTGCCATCAGTGAGTCCGGCGGATCTCAGGGCAATCAGCCCCAGCATTTT
len: 15; abundance: few; j_gene: TRBJ2-1; v_gene: TRBV18; d_gene: TRBD1; CDR3aa: CASSTRQGPGNEQFF; CDR3nt: TGTGCCAGCTCAACTAGACAGGGGCCAGGCAATGAGCAGTTCTTC
len: 14; abundance: -; j_gene: TRBJ2-7; v_gene: TRBV20-1; d_gene: -; CDR3aa: CSASSWDGSYEQYF; CDR3nt: TGCAGTGCTAGTAGTTGGGACGGCTCCTACGAGCAGTACTTC
len: 16; abundance: many; j_gene: TRBJ2-2; v_gene: TRBV7-2; d_gene: -; CDR3aa: CASSFRALSGTGELFF; CDR3nt: TGTGCCAGCAGTTTTAGGGCGTTGTCGGGCACCGGGGAGCTGTTTTTT
len: 20; abundance: few; j_gene: TRBJ1-2; v_gene: TRBV19; d_gene: TRBD1; CDR3aa: CASSTFTGTGAKNPNYGYTF; CDR3nt: TGTGCCAGTAGTACCTTCACCGGGACAGGGGCCAAAAACCCTAACTATGGCTACACCTTC
len: 12; abundance: few; j_gene: TRBJ2-7; v_gene: TRBV7-9; d_gene: -; CDR3aa: CASSTAAYEQYF; CDR3nt: TGTGCCAGCAGCACAGCGGCCTACGAGCAGTACTTC
len: 14; abundance: -; j_gene: TRBJ2-7; v_gene: TRBV5-4; d_gene: -; CDR3aa: CASSVSRTPLEQYF; CDR3nt: TGTGCCAGCAGCGTCAGCCGGACTCCGCTCGAGCAGTACTTC
len: 11; abundance: -; j_gene: TRBJ1-5; v_gene: TRBV6-1; d_gene: -; CDR3aa: CASSGGQPQHF; CDR3nt: TGTGCCAGTAGTGGGGGTCAGCCCCAGCATTTT
len: 15; abundance: few; j_gene: TRBJ2-2; v_gene: TRBV6-2/TRBV6-3; d_gene: -; CDR3aa: CASSYSRLGTGELFF; CDR3nt: TGTGCCAGCAGTTACTCCCGATTGGGGACCGGGGAGCTGTTTTTT
len: 14; abundance: -; j_gene: TRBJ1-1; v_gene: TRBV12-3/TRBV12-4; d_gene: -; CDR3aa: CASRTDSGYTEAFF; CDR3nt: TGTGCCAGCAGAACGGACAGCGGGTACACTGAAGCTTTCTTT
len: 15; abundance: many; j_gene: TRBJ2-7; v_gene: TRBV7-2; d_gene: TRBD2; CDR3aa: CASSIFSGSVWEQYF; CDR3nt: TGTGCCAGCAGCATATTTAGCGGGTCGGTTTGGGAGCAGTACTTC
len: 15; abundance: many; j_gene: TRBJ1-1; v_gene: TRBV7-2; d_gene: -; CDR3aa: CASSLAPFQNTEAFF; CDR3nt: TGTGCCAGCAGCTTAGCCCCCTTCCAGAACACTGAAGCTTTCTTT
len: 15; abundance: few; j_gene: TRBJ2-7; v_gene: TRBV7-6; d_gene: TRBD1; CDR3aa: CASSFGTGISYEQYF; CDR3nt: TGTGCCAGCAGCTTTGGGACAGGGATCTCCTACGAGCAGTACTTC
len: 15; abundance: few; j_gene: TRBJ2-7; v_gene: TRBV18; d_gene: -; CDR3aa: CASSPGPGPEREQYF; CDR3nt: TGTGCCAGCTCACCAGGGCCGGGGCCGGAACGCGAGCAGTACTTC
len: 15; abundance: -; j_gene: TRBJ2-1; v_gene: TRBV7-2; d_gene: TRBD1; CDR3aa: CASSIIGTGYHEQFF; CDR3nt: TGTGCCAGCAGTATAATCGGGACAGGGTATCATGAGCAGTTCTTC
len: 17; abundance: few; j_gene: TRBJ2-7; v_gene: TRBV6-6; d_gene: TRBD2; CDR3aa: CASSRTGTSGGAGEQYF; CDR3nt: TGTGCCAGCAGTCGAACCGGGACTAGCGGGGGGGCGGGTGAGCAGTACTTC
len: 13; abundance: many; j_gene: TRBJ1-5; v_gene: TRBV7-8; d_gene: -; CDR3aa: CASSSARNQPQHF; CDR3nt: TGTGCCAGCAGCTCTGCGCGGAATCAGCCCCAGCATTTT
len: 16; abundance: -; j_gene: TRBJ2-7; v_gene: TRBV11-2; d_gene: -; CDR3aa: CASSLVSRRTRNEQYF; CDR3nt: TGTGCCAGCAGCTTAGTATCCCGCCGGACTCGAAACGAGCAGTACTTC
len: 14; abundance: few; j_gene: TRBJ2-7; v_gene: TRBV2; d_gene: -; CDR3aa: CASRRDPRGDEQYF; CDR3nt: TGTGCCAGCAGGAGGGACCCCCGAGGCGACGAGCAGTACTTC
len: 13; abundance: few; j_gene: TRBJ2-1; v_gene: TRBV27; d_gene: -; CDR3aa: CASSQRSSNEQFF; CDR3nt: TGTGCCAGCAGTCAACGGTCTTCCAATGAGCAGTTCTTC
len: 18; abundance: -; j_gene: TRBJ1-6; v_gene: TRBV4-1; d_gene: TRBD1; CDR3aa: CASSQAGTGTAYNSPLHF; CDR3nt: TGCGCCAGCAGCCAAGCAGGGACAGGGACCGCCTATAATTCACCCCTCCACTTT
len: 13; abundance: once; j_gene: TRBJ1-3; v_gene: TRBV20-1; d_gene: -; CDR3aa: CSAQGPSGNTIYF; CDR3nt: TGCAGTGCTCAAGGGCCTTCTGGAAACACCATATATTTT
len: 14; abundance: few; j_gene: TRBJ1-6; v_gene: TRBV6-5; d_gene: -; CDR3aa: CATGRDSYNSPLHF; CDR3nt: TGTGCCACCGGGAGGGATTCCTATAATTCACCCCTCCACTTT
len: 14; abundance: -; j_gene: TRBJ2-7; v_gene: TRBV14; d_gene: TRBD1; CDR3aa: CASSPSRTGYEQYF; CDR3nt: TGTGCCAGCAGCCCCTCCCGGACAGGCTACGAGCAGTACTTC
len: 15; abundance: -; j_gene: TRBJ2-1; v_gene: TRBV15; d_gene: TRBD2; CDR3aa: CATSRDPGGYNEQFF; CDR3nt: TGTGCCACCAGCAGAGATCCGGGGGGATACAATGAGCAGTTCTTC
len: 19; abundance: -; j_gene: TRBJ1-4; v_gene: TRBV7-9; d_gene: -; CDR3aa: CASSLLGRAGTATNEKLFF; CDR3nt: TGTGCCAGCAGCTTATTAGGCAGGGCGGGGACCGCAACTAATGAAAAACTGTTTTTT
len: 13; abundance: -; j_gene: TRBJ2-7; v_gene: TRBV5-6; d_gene: -; CDR3aa: CASSLAGPGEQYF; CDR3nt: TGTGCCAGCAGCTTGGCGGGGCCGGGGGAGCAGTACTTC
len: 14; abundance: -; j_gene: TRBJ1-3; v_gene: TRBV10-3; d_gene: -; CDR3aa: CAIRDGYSGNTIYF; CDR3nt: TGTGCCATCAGGGACGGTTACTCTGGAAACACCATATATTTT
len: 15; abundance: -; j_gene: TRBJ2-3; v_gene: TRBV7-9; d_gene: TRBD2; CDR3aa: CASSSGTRDADTQYF; CDR3nt: TGTGCCAGCAGTTCCGGGACTAGGGACGCAGATACGCAGTATTTT
len: 12; abundance: -; j_gene: TRBJ1-1; v_gene: TRBV6-1; d_gene: -; CDR3aa: CASSDRVTEAFF; CDR3nt: TGTGCCAGCAGTGACAGGGTCACTGAAGCTTTCTTT
len: 15; abundance: few; j_gene: TRBJ2-5; v_gene: TRBV7-8; d_gene: TRBD1; CDR3aa: CASSGRQGARETQYF; CDR3nt: TGTGCCAGCAGCGGACGACAGGGGGCTAGGGAGACCCAGTACTTC
len: 16; abundance: few; j_gene: TRBJ1-2; v_gene: TRBV6-5; d_gene: -; CDR3aa: CASSYSGGRVNYGYTF; CDR3nt: TGTGCCAGCAGTTACTCCGGGGGGCGTGTTAACTATGGCTACACCTTC
len: 14; abundance: -; j_gene: TRBJ1-4; v_gene: TRBV7-9; d_gene: -; CDR3aa: CASSLSRSGEKLFF; CDR3nt: TGTGCCAGCAGCTTATCCAGGTCGGGCGAAAAACTGTTTTTT
len: 14; abundance: few; j_gene: TRBJ1-2; v_gene: TRBV5-1; d_gene: -; CDR3aa: CASSQQTQNYGYTF; CDR3nt: TGCGCCAGCAGCCAGCAGACGCAAAACTATGGCTACACCTTC
len: 12; abundance: -; j_gene: TRBJ2-2; v_gene: TRBV10-3; d_gene: -; CDR3aa: CATDGSTGELFF; CDR3nt: TGTGCCACAGACGGGAGCACCGGGGAGCTGTTTTTT
len: 15; abundance: -; j_gene: TRBJ1-4; v_gene: TRBV12-3/TRBV12-4; d_gene: -; CDR3aa: CASSPRTPLAGKLFF; CDR3nt: TGTGCCAGCAGTCCGAGGACGCCTCTAGCGGGAAAACTGTTTTTT
len: 13; abundance: -; j_gene: TRBJ1-5; v_gene: TRBV19; d_gene: -; CDR3aa: CASSDRYNQPQHF; CDR3nt: TGTGCCAGTAGCGACAGATACAATCAGCCCCAGCATTTT
len: 16; abundance: few; j_gene: TRBJ2-5; v_gene: TRBV28; d_gene: TRBD1; CDR3aa: CASNGRDRGYQETQYF; CDR3nt: TGTGCCAGCAATGGACGGGACAGGGGGTACCAAGAGACCCAGTACTTC
len: 15; abundance: -; j_gene: TRBJ1-4; v_gene: TRBV10-3; d_gene: -; CDR3aa: CAISERRATNEKLFF; CDR3nt: TGTGCCATCAGTGAGCGCCGGGCAACTAATGAAAAACTGTTTTTT
len: 15; abundance: -; j_gene: TRBJ1-2; v_gene: TRBV19; d_gene: -; CDR3aa: CASSETRGLDYGYTF; CDR3nt: TGTGCCAGTAGTGAAACGAGAGGGTTGGACTATGGCTACACCTTC
len: 13; abundance: many; j_gene: TRBJ2-4; v_gene: TRBV7-8; d_gene: -; CDR3aa: CASSLGHKNIQYF; CDR3nt: TGTGCCAGCAGCCTGGGACATAAAAACATTCAGTACTTC
len: 13; abundance: -; j_gene: TRBJ1-5; v_gene: TRBV2; d_gene: -; CDR3aa: CASKGGGNQPQHF; CDR3nt: TGTGCCAGCAAGGGGGGAGGAAATCAGCCCCAGCATTTT